This record covers a single T cell receptor beta chain. Its cognate antigen is unknown. Sample treatment: oral pan-JAK inhibitor, 5-10 mg twice daily. The sample originates from a study of CD8+ T cells in alopecia areata. Whole-study results and caveats: Normal skin's resident alphabeta T cells are also sequenced in scalp samples. Researchers say the link of baseline CD8+ expansion to response remains uncertain, with one nonresponder. On tofacitinib, scalp clonality and expanded CD8+ clones among top 100 fell significantly.

V dropped 4 bases and J dropped 5 bases, with 14 bases sitting between them. The CDR3 loop spans 14 amino acids. Germline CDR1 and CDR2: SGHTA and FQGNSA. cDNA prepared by RNA extraction and subsequent reverse transcription served as the template for sequencing. Clones were read by immunoSEQ multiplex PCR, and TCRdb kept only the in-frame ones, dropping some. This repertoire shows just over 150,000 clones, around three fifths found once; its top ten account for roughly 0.91%. The J gene is TRBJ2-5, the V gene TRBV7-2; D might be TRBD1 (5 bases). The clonotype originates from a human donor with alopecia areata. The sample consisted of CD4+ T cells sorted from blood, taken at week 4, from a patient treated with tofacitinib. This CDR3 is CASSSPGRVETQYF. The CDR3 nucleotides are TGTGCCAGCAGCTCCCCAGGGCGTGTGGAGACCCAGTACTTC.